Listed here are 25 T cell receptor beta chains from one sample, sequenced in a study of molecular identifiers for immune sequencing clone quantification. From the PCR reads, TCRdb called clonotypes with MiXCR, one entry per CDR3 protein. Here the sample spans more than 70,000 distinct CDR3 sequences, about 21% being singletons. Sequenced input: naive CD8+ T cells from blood, with Jurkat cell RNA spiked in. Subset indicated: FACS-sorted CD8+CD4-CCR7+CD45RA+ naive T cells. Receptors originate from a human donor in good health. Some libraries in this study had Jurkat cell RNA spiked in.

The CDR3 protein is CASSQGWARGSGDEQFF. CDR3 nucleotide sequence: TGTGCCAGCAGCCAAGGTTGGGCCAGGGGGTCAGGCGATGAGCAGTTCTTC. V is TRBV14 and J is TRBJ2-1; 7 bases map to TRBD1. V was clipped by 1 base and J by 8 bases; unmatched bases: 14. This CDR3 is 17 amino acids long. Germline CDR1 is SGHDN and CDR2 is FVKESK.

This clonotype occurred many times. CDR3 loop: CASSVSGGPLRDVLTF. CDR3 nucleotides: TGTGCCAGCAGCGTAAGCGGGGGCCCACTCAGGGACGTCCTGACTTTC. The rearrangement uses TRBV9 and TRBJ2-6, with 8 bases fitting TRBD2. This CDR3 is built from 16 residues. The V gene's germline CDR1 is SGDLS and CDR2 YYNGEE. Losses at the gene ends were 1 base for V and 11 bases for J; bases not matched to a gene: 11. Together with reference TRBV9 and TRBJ2-6, the CDR3 gives the full variable domain: DSGVTQTPKHLITATGQRVTLRCSPRSGDLSVYWYQQSLDQGLQFLIQYYNGEERAKGNILERFSAQQFPDLHSELNLSSLELGDSALYFCASSVSGGPLRDVLTFGAGSRLTVL.

This clonotype was detected only a few times. It is likely a read error, because the conserved phenylalanine at the end of the CDR3 is missing. DNA of the CDR3: TGTGCCAGCATCGTGACATCTTATAGCAATCAGCCCCAGCATTTA. Protein product: CASIVTSYSNQPQHL. The rearrangement joins TRBV28 to TRBJ1-5; D is undetermined. The CDR3 loop spans 15 amino acids. Trimming stripped 7 bases from V and 0 bases from J, with 13 bases between. The germline V gene has CDR1 MDHEN and CDR2 SYDVKM.

The chain recombines TRBV6-2 or TRBV6-3 with TRBJ1-1, with D unresolved. Deletions cut 6 bases from V and 1 base from J, with 9 bases between. Germline CDR1 reads MNHEY; CDR2 reads SVGEGT. The CDR3 has 13 amino acids. As DNA, the CDR3 is TGTGCCAGCAGCAGAGTCGGGAACACTGAAGCTTTCTTT. Translation: CASSRVGNTEAFF.

This clonotype was found many times. The chain joins TRBV5-4 to TRBJ2-1; 11 bases match TRBD2. Per the germline V gene, CDR1 is SGHNT and CDR2 is YYREEE (reference sequence). The CDR3 runs 19 residues. J lost 6 bases, V lost 7 bases, and 21 bases had no gene match. The CDR3, as DNA: TGTGCCAGCGGTACCGGGACTAGCGGTGTAAATCCTTGGGGCAATGAGCAGTTCTTC. It translates to CASGTGTSGVNPWGNEQFF.

This clonotype was picked up a small number of times. The chain employs TRBV6-2 or TRBV6-3 and TRBJ1-5, with 7 nucleotides matching TRBD1. Germline V CDR1 and CDR2: MNHEY, SVGEGT. The CDR3 loop spans 15 amino acids. J gave up 1 base and V 6 bases, and 6 bases lay outside the gene matches. The CDR3, as DNA: TGTGCCAGCAGCCCCGACAGGGCCAGCAATCAGCCCCAGCATTTT. Its translation is CASSPDRASNQPQHF.

This clonotype was seen repeatedly, ten times or more. This chain joins TRBV7-8 and TRBJ1-6; 8 nucleotides align to TRBD1. CDR3 size: 15 residues. CDR1 is SGHVS, CDR2 FQNEAQ, per germline. V gave up 1 base and J gave up 7 bases; unmatched junction bases: 3. CDR3 amino acids: CASSLERTGNSPLHF. For the CDR3, the DNA is TGTGCCAGCAGCTTAGAGCGGACAGGGAATTCACCCCTCCACTTT.

A word on this clonotype: It may be a read error: a sequence one base away is much more abundant. The chain links TRBV5-1 to TRBJ2-7; 8 bases map to TRBD2. The CDR3 runs to 15 residues. Looked up from germline, CDR1 is SGHRS and CDR2 is YFSETQ. Written as DNA, the CDR3 is TGCGCCAGCAGCTTGGGTAGCGGGGTGTCCTACGGGCAGTACTTC. Its protein product is CASSLGSGVSYGQYF.

This clonotype was observed a few times. J is TRBJ1-1 and V is TRBV2, with 12 bases aligning to TRBD1. With 8 bases clipped from V and 3 bases from J, the junction kept 7 bases outside the gene matches. Per germline, CDR1 SNHLY and CDR2 FYNNEI. The CDR3 sequence is 15 residues long. The CDR3 sequence is CASGGTGGFDTEAFF. The CDR3 coding sequence is TGTGCCAGCGGGGGGACAGGGGGCTTCGACACTGAAGCTTTCTTT.

Only a few counts were recorded for this clonotype. One base away lies a much larger clone, so this may be a sequencing read error. The chain employs TRBV6-5 and TRBJ1-1; no reliable D call. The V gene's germline CDR1 is MNHEY and CDR2 SVGAGI. The V gene lost 0 bases and the J gene lost 1 base, with 9 bases spanning the gap. CDR3 length: 15 amino acids. CDR3 residues: CASSYSAARNTEAFF. DNA for the CDR3: TGTGCCAGCAGTTACTCCGCGGCTAGGAACACTGAAGCTTTCTTT.

As to this clonotype: A much larger clone differs from this one at a single base, so this may be a read error. This sequence joins TRBV3-1 and TRBJ1-1; possible D gene TRBD1, 5 bases. The CDR3 length is 15 residues. Germline CDR1 is LGHDT and CDR2 is YNNKEL (reference sequence). The CDR3 loop reads CVSSHERTGNTEAFF. CDR3 DNA: TGTGTCAGCAGCCATGAACGAACAGGGAACACTGAAGCTTTCTTT.

This clonotype was detected many times. The chain uses TRBV9 and TRBJ2-3; D is tentatively TRBD1 or TRBD2 (5 bases each). CDR1 is SGDLS, CDR2 YYNGEE, per germline. The ends were cut back, 3 bases at V and 5 bases at J, with 16 bases in the middle. The CDR3 is made up of 15 amino acids. The CDR3 protein is CASSGEGRGLDTQYF. Here the CDR3 DNA reads TGTGCCAGCAGCGGCGAGGGACGAGGCCTAGATACGCAGTATTTT.

This clonotype came up a few times. This chain connects TRBV5-1 to TRBJ2-7; a weak D match, TRBD2 (6 bases). Germline V gene data show CDR1 as SGHRS and CDR2 as YFSETQ. The V gene lost 2 bases and the J gene lost 6 bases, with 15 bases spanning the gap. CDR3 length: 14 amino acids. CDR3 residues: CASSFDGGVSEQYF. The CDR3, as DNA: TGCGCCAGCAGCTTCGACGGCGGGGTGAGCGAGCAGTACTTC. Variable domain in full (rest from reference TRBV5-1 and TRBJ2-7): KAGVTQTPRYLIKTRGQQVTLSCSPISGHRSVSWYQQTPGQGLQFLFEYFSETQRNKGNFPGRFSGRQFSNSRSEMNVSTLELGDSALYLCASSFDGGVSEQYFGPGTRLTVT.

The rearrangement joins TRBV28 to TRBJ2-1, with 7 bases that match TRBD2. Germline loops: CDR1 MDHEN, CDR2 SYDVKM. V shed 3 bases and J 10 bases; nucleotides not matched to a gene: 12. The CDR3 has 15 amino acids. The DNA for the CDR3 is TGTGCCAGCAGTTTGTCGGGAGGCCCTAACAGAGAGCAGTTCTTC. Translation gives CASSLSGGPNREQFF.

This clonotype was counted only a few times. A clone one base away is much larger, so this may be a read error. The chain employs TRBV27 and TRBJ2-5, with 8 bases matching TRBD1. CDR3 length equals 15 residues. CDR1 is MNHEY and CDR2 is SMNVEV in the germline V gene (reference sequence). The CDR3, as DNA: TGTGCCAGCAGTTTACGGGCAGGGGGCAGAGAGTCCCAGTACTTC. Translating it yields CASSLRAGGRESQYF.

This clonotype was picked up a small number of times. V is TRBV5-4 and J is TRBJ2-7; D is perhaps TRBD1 (6 bases). This CDR3 spans 14 amino acids. V lost 0 bases and J lost 2, with 9 bases in between. The germline gives CDR1 SGHNT, CDR2 YYREEE (reference sequence). CDR3 sequence: CASSLGQEPYEQYF. CDR3 nucleotide sequence: TGTGCCAGCAGCTTGGGACAGGAACCCTACGAGCAGTACTTC. Based on the CDR3 plus reference TRBV5-4 and TRBJ2-7, the full variable domain is ETGVTQSPTHLIKTRGQQVTLRCSSQSGHNTVSWYQQALGQGPQFIFQYYREEENGRGNFPPRFSGLQFPNYSSELNVNALELDDSALYLCASSLGQEPYEQYFGPGTRLTVT.

On this clonotype itself: This clone may be a read error of a much larger clone one base away. The rearrangement joins TRBV5-1 to TRBJ2-1; D unresolved. The V gene's germline CDR1 is SGHRS and CDR2 YFSETQ. This CDR3 comprises 16 residues. For the CDR3, the DNA is TGCGCCAGCAGCTTGGGGACGGCTCCCCCTAACAATGAGCAGCTCTTC. This encodes CASSLGTAPPNNEQLF.

This clonotype was seen ten or more times. The chain has TRBV20-1 and TRBJ2-7; 8 positions match TRBD1. The CDR3 sequence is 13 residues long. The junction had 6 bases not matched to a gene; V was cut back by 6 bases and J by 2 bases. The germline CDR1 and CDR2 sequences are DFQATT and SNEGSKA (reference sequence). CDR3 sequence (DNA): TGCAGTGCACCGCAGGGGGCCACCTACGAGCAGTACTTC. As protein: CSAPQGATYEQYF.

This clonotype has ten or more counts. The chain joins TRBV3-1 to TRBJ2-2, with 12 positions matching TRBD2. This CDR3 has 15 amino acids. Trimming removed 6 bases from V and 6 bases from J; junction bases left unmatched: 5. Germline V CDR1 and CDR2: LGHDT, YNNKEL (reference sequence). The CDR3 DNA reads as TGTGCCAGCAGAACGACTAGCGGGAGTTCCGGGGAGCTGTTTTTT. This encodes CASRTTSGSSGELFF. The full variable domain, its missing parts supplied by reference TRBV3-1 and TRBJ2-2, is DTAVSQTPKYLVTQMGNDKSIKCEQNLGHDTMYWYKQDSKKFLKIMFSYNNKELIINETVPNRFSPKSPDKAHLNLHINSLELGDSAVYFCASRTTSGSSGELFFGEGSRLTVL.

This clonotype was seen at least ten times. The V gene is TRBV20-1, the J gene TRBJ2-2; 7 bases are shared with TRBD2. After removal of 0 bases from V and 3 bases from J, the junction contained 10 bases not matched to a gene. CDR1 DFQATT and CDR2 SNEGSKA come from the germline V gene (reference sequence). This CDR3 has 17 amino acids. CDR3 sequence (DNA): TGCAGTGCTAGAGATCTCGCGGCTAGCGGCTACACCGGGGAGCTGTTTTTT. Translation: CSARDLAASGYTGELFF.

This clonotype occurred a few times. This chain uses TRBV20-1 with TRBJ2-7; D possibly matches TRBD1 or TRBD2 (5 bases each). Trimming cost V 0 bases and J 3 bases, with 15 bases left between them. The CDR3 runs to 15 residues. Germline values: CDR1 DFQATT, CDR2 SNEGSKA (reference sequence). CDR3 DNA sequence: TGCAGTGCTAGAGATCCACTCAAGGGGAGCTACGAGCAGTACTTC. Encoded protein: CSARDPLKGSYEQYF.

Only a few counts were recorded for this clonotype. V and J are TRBV7-9 and TRBJ1-4, with TRBD1 as a possible D gene (5 bases). V lost 3 bases to trimming and J lost 7 bases, with 12 bases between them. The germline CDR1 and CDR2 sequences are SEHNR and FQNEAQ (reference sequence). The CDR3 has 14 residues. The CDR3 here is CASSFGARGEKLFF. CDR3 nucleotide sequence: TGTGCCAGCAGCTTTGGGGCGCGGGGTGAAAAACTGTTTTTT. Supplemented by reference TRBV7-9 and TRBJ1-4, the full variable domain reads DTGVSQNPRHKITKRGQNVTFRCDPISEHNRLYWYRQTLGQGPEFLTYFQNEAQLEKSRLLSDRFSAERPKGSFSTLEIQRTEQGDSAMYLCASSFGARGEKLFFGSGTQLSVL.

The table lists this clonotype with many counts. CDR3 sequence: CASSGGPRGNEAFF. CDR3 bases: TGTGCCAGCAGCGGAGGCCCGCGAGGGAATGAAGCTTTCTTT. The V gene is TRBV14, the J gene TRBJ1-1; no reliable D call. V was pared by 5 bases and J by 7 bases, with 17 bases between. CDR1 SGHDN and CDR2 FVKESK come from the germline V gene. The CDR3 totals 14 residues. The variable domain in full, completed from reference TRBV14 and TRBJ1-1, reads EAGVTQFPSHSVIEKGQTVTLRCDPISGHDNLYWYRRVMGKEIKFLLHFVKESKQDESGMPNNRFLAERTGGTYSTLKVQPAELEDSGVYFCASSGGPRGNEAFFGQGTRLTVV.

As DNA, the CDR3 is TGCAGTGCTAGGGGTGTTGTGACAGCGGGAGTCTACGAGCAGTACTTC. Translation gives CSARGVVTAGVYEQYF. V gene TRBV20-1 combines with J gene TRBJ2-7, with TRBD2 identical over 8 bases. CDR1 is DFQATT, CDR2 SNEGSKA, per germline (reference sequence). This CDR3 has 16 amino acids. J gave up 3 bases and V 3 bases, and 13 bases lay outside the gene matches.

Ten or more counts support this clonotype. V usage is TRBV7-9 and J usage is TRBJ2-7, with a tentative D call TRBD2 (5 bases). This CDR3 has 14 amino acids. CDR1 and CDR2 from the germline V gene are SEHNR and FQNEAQ (reference sequence). Trimming cost V 5 bases and J 4 bases, with 15 bases left between them. The CDR3 DNA is TGTGCCAGCAGCCCCCCCGACGGGGATTACGAGCAGTACTTC. This encodes CASSPPDGDYEQYF.